This T cell receptor beta chain was profiled in a study of blood T cell repertoires in COVID-19. Turning to the study itself: The United States, Italy and Spain provided the acute and convalescent COVID-19 samples. Sources were T cells, B-cell-depleted T cells, or PBMCs; the material itself was cDNA or gDNA.

In the authors' methods: Amplified reference gene primers provided the basis for estimating nucleated cell counts. TCRdb's table, derived via immunoSEQ multiplex PCR, lists solely in-frame clones and lacks some. V, J and clone size are those of that table, while D and trimming were read from the DNA. The repertoire has about 240,000 clones, about 90% of them found once; the top ten carry around 5.9%. Source material: peripheral blood. The clonotype was recovered from a man aged 55 to 69 with acute or convalescent COVID-19.

In DNA form, the CDR3 reads TGTGCCTGGAGGCCTCTGGGGGGAGATGGGGAGACCCAGTACTTC. Encoded protein: CAWRPLGGDGETQYF. This chain joins TRBV30 and TRBJ2-5; tentative D call: TRBD2 (6 bases). V gave up 3 bases and J gave up 5 bases, with 19 bases separating them. This CDR3 comprises 15 residues. The germline V gene encodes CDR1 GTSNPN and CDR2 SVGIG (reference sequence).